A selection of T cell receptor beta chains follows, all from one sample in a study of cytotoxic CD8 clonotypes in ibrutinib-treated CLL. The method was immunoSEQ multiplex PCR; TCRdb's version includes in-frame clones alone and lacks a portion of them. The sample consists of over 150,000 clones, 70% to 85% of them appearing once. The input for sequencing was PBMCs, taken after 12 months of ibrutinib treatment. These receptors were collected from a human donor with chronic lymphocytic leukemia. The CDR3 runs from the conserved cysteine through the conserved F or W. The D gene is left open where the match is weak.

cdr3_aa v_call cdr3_length d_call j_call
CASSLGQGTYEQYF TRBV7-9 14 . TRBJ2-7
CSVAGLPSYEQYF TRBV29-1 13 TRBD2 TRBJ2-7
CASSLPSGSLYEQFF TRBV5-6 15 TRBD2 TRBJ2-1
CASSPEGNSGYTF TRBV6-4 13 . TRBJ1-2
CASSLGESYEQYF TRBV4-1 13 . TRBJ2-7
CASSPPGQGTLDGYTF TRBV18 16 TRBD1 TRBJ1-2
CASSQGSREAQRTQYF TRBV2 16 . TRBJ2-5
CASSITSARTDTQYF TRBV19 15 . TRBJ2-3
CASSPPGGSSYNEQFF TRBV18 16 TRBD2 TRBJ2-1
CASSLIWTGNSPLHF TRBV11-1 15 TRBD1 TRBJ1-6
CASSAQSPGGNTIYF TRBV25-1 15 . TRBJ1-3
CASSTHMNGYTF TRBV19 12 . TRBJ1-2
CASSSRGYYEQFF TRBV19 13 . TRBJ2-1
CASSLGAGRNEKLFF TRBV7-9 15 . TRBJ1-4
CASRPDRGIAFF TRBV27 12 TRBD1 TRBJ1-1
CAGMTSDSYEQYF TRBV10-1 13 TRBD2 TRBJ2-7
CASTLGTAYGYTF TRBV28 13 . TRBJ1-2
CASSPRAGGSSTGELFF TRBV4-1 17 TRBD2 TRBJ2-2
CASSTRDRNQPQHF TRBV19 14 TRBD1 TRBJ1-5
CASSLQERGSYEQYF TRBV11-2 15 TRBD2 .
CASSPGQNRANYGYTF TRBV5-1 16 TRBD1 TRBJ1-2
CASSLVGTETYEQYF TRBV7-2 15 . TRBJ2-7
CASRRNRGPIEAFF TRBV6-6 14 TRBD1 TRBJ1-1
CASSIRQGYNEQFF TRBV19 14 . TRBJ2-1
CASSLVATSNSGANVLTF TRBV7-2 18 . TRBJ2-6
CASSDLAGGSSNEQFF TRBV6-1 16 TRBD2 TRBJ2-1
CASTPSRTAEKLFF TRBV19 14 . TRBJ1-4
CASSYRQANTEAFF TRBV6-5 14 . TRBJ1-1
CASSLDQGGIYGYTF TRBV5-4 15 TRBD1 TRBJ1-2
CASSPRGSGSVSGELFF TRBV21-1 17 . TRBJ2-2
CASSLGTDTQYF TRBV18 12 . TRBJ2-3
CAITAQRDYGYTF TRBV10-3 13 . TRBJ1-2
CASSPLSGAEAFF TRBV4-3 13 . TRBJ1-1
CAIQLDSSHEQFF TRBV10-3 13 . TRBJ2-1
CASSSPRAVAFF TRBV5-6 12 . TRBJ1-1
CASSLIQETSTYGYTF TRBV28 16 . TRBJ1-2
CASSTFPGQGANTEAFF TRBV18 17 TRBD1 TRBJ1-1
CASSHRQEGYGYTF TRBV7-9 14 . TRBJ1-2
CAWSVTGQGRYEQYF TRBV30 15 . TRBJ2-7
CASSEGQGFPYPQHF TRBV2 15 TRBD1 TRBJ1-5
CASSPTSGTDTQYF TRBV18 14 TRBD2 TRBJ2-3
CASGLVIGGEQYF TRBV12-5 13 . TRBJ2-7
CASSYGAAYNYGYTF TRBV6-5 15 . TRBJ1-2
CASSFGRGSEAFF TRBV27 13 . TRBJ1-1
CASTAGSYEQYF TRBV2 12 . TRBJ2-7
CASSHRGPTDTQYF TRBV21-1 14 . TRBJ2-3
CASSLQGLSNQPQHF TRBV6-6 15 . TRBJ1-5
CASSLESNQPQHF TRBV7-6 13 . TRBJ1-5